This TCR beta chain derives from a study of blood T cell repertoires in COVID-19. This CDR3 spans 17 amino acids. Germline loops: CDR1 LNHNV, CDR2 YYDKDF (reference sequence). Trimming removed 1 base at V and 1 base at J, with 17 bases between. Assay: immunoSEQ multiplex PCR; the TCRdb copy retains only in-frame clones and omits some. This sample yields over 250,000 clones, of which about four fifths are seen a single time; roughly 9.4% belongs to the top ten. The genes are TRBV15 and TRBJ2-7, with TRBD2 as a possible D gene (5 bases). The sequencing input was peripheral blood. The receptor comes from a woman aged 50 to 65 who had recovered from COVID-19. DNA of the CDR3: TGTGCCACCAGCAGAGTACGGGGAGTAAAAGGGTCCTACGAGCAGTACTTC. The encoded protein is CATSRVRGVKGSYEQYF.